This T cell receptor beta chain was retrieved from a study of shared clonotypes between healthy human individuals. Splitting of each subset's genomic DNA was done evenly across several immunoSEQ plates. Sequencing used immunoSEQ multiplex PCR; TCRdb keeps in-frame clones, though not all of them. Of about 750,000 clones listed, over 90% are singletons. CD45RO negativity and positive selection for CCR7 defined naive CD8 cells, a population that excluded terminally differentiated effector memory CD45RA+ cells. A word on this clone: This sample also contains other DNA sequences that code for the same CDR3.

Germline CDR1 is SGHKS and CDR2 is YYEKEE (reference sequence). This CDR3 has 12 amino acids. The V end lost 0 bases, the J end lost 4 bases, and 5 bases lay between the germline ends. The source is a man aged 25-40 years in good health. V is TRBV5-5 and J is TRBJ2-7; D is ambiguous. Sequenced input: naive CD8+ T cells sorted from blood. The chain's CDR3 is CASSLVAYEQYF. CDR3 in DNA: TGTGCCAGCAGCTTGGTGGCATACGAGCAGTACTTC.